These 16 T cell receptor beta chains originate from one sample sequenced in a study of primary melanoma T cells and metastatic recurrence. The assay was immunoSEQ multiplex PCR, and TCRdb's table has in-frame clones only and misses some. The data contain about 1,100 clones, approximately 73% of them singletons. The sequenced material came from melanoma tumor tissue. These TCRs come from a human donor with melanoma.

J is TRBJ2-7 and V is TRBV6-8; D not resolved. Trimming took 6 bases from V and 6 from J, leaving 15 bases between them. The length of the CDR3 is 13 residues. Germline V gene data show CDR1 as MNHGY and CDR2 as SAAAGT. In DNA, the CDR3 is TGTGCCAGCAGCCCCCGCCCGACGGGCGAGCAGTACTTC. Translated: CASSPRPTGEQYF.

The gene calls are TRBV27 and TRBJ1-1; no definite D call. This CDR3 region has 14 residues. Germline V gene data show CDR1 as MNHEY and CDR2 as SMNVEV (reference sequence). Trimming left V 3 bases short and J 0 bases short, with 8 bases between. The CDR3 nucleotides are TGTGCCAGCAGTTTTGGCCACCTGAACACTGAAGCTTTCTTT. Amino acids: CASSFGHLNTEAFF.

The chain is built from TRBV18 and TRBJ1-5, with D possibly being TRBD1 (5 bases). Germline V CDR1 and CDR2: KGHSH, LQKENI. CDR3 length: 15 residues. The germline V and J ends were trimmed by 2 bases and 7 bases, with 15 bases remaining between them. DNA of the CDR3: TGTGCCAGCTCACCAGTCCAGGGCAGTAGCCAGCCCCAGCATTTT. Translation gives CASSPVQGSSQPQHF. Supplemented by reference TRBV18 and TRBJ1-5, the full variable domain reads NAGVMQNPRHLVRRRGQEARLRCSPMKGHSHVYWYRQLPEEGLKFMVYLQKENIIDESGMPKERFSAEFPKEGPSILRIQQVVRGDSAAYFCASSPVQGSSQPQHFGDGTRLSIL.

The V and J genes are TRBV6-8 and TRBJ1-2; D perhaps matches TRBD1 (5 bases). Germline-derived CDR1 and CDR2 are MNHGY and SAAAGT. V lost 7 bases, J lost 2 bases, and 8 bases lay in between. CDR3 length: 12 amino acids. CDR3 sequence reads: CASTNRNYGYTF. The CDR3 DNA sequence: TGTGCCAGCACTAACAGGAACTATGGCTACACCTTC.

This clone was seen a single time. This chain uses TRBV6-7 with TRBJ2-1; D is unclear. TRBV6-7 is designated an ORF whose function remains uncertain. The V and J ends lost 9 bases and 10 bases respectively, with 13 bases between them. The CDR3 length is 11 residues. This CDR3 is CASGRLDEQFF. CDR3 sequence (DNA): TGTGCCAGTGGACGGCTCGACGAGCAGTTCTTC.

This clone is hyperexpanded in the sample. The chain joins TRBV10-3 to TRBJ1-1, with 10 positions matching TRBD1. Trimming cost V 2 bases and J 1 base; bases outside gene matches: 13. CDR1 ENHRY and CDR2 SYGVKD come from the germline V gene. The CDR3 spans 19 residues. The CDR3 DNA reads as TGTGCCATCAGTGAGCCGTGGGGGACAGGGGACGCGCGGAACACTGAAGCTTTCTTT. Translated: CAISEPWGTGDARNTEAFF.

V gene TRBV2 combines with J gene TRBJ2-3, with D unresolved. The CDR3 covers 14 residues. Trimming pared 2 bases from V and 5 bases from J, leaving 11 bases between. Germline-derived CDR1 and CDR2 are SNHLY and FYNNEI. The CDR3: CASSETTLIDTQYF. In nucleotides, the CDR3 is TGTGCCAGCAGTGAAACTACCCTGATAGATACGCAGTATTTT.

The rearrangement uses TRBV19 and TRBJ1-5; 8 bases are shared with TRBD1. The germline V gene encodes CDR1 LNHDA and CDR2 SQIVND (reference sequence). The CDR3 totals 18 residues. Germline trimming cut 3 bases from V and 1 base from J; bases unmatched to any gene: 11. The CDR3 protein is CASSIAAGGTRSNQPQHF. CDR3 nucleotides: TGTGCCAGTAGTATCGCGGCAGGGGGCACTAGGAGCAATCAGCCCCAGCATTTT.

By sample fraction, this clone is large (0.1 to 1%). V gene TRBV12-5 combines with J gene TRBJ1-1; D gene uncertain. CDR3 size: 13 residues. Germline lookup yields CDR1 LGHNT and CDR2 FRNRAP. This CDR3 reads CASTPGSFTEAFF. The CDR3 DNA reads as TGTGCCAGCACCCCTGGCTCGTTTACTGAAGCTTTCTTT.

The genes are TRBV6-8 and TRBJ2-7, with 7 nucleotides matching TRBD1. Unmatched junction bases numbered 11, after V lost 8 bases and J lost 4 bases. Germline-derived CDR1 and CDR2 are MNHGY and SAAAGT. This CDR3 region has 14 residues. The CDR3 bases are TGTGCCAGCGAAACAGGAACAGGGGATTACGAGCAGTACTTC. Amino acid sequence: CASETGTGDYEQYF.

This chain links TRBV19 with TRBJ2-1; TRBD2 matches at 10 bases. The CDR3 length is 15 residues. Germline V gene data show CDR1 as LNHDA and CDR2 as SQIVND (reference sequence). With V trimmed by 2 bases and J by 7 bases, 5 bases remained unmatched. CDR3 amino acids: CASSITSGAPNEQFF. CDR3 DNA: TGTGCCAGTAGTATAACTAGCGGGGCCCCGAATGAGCAGTTCTTC.

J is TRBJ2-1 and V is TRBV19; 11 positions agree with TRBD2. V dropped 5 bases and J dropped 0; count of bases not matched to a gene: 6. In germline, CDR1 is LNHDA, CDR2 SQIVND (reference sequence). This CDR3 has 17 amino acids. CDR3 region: CASSHTSGRHSYNEQFF. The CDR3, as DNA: TGTGCCAGTAGTCATACTAGCGGGAGACACTCCTACAATGAGCAGTTCTTC. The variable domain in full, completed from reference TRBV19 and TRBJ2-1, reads DGGITQSPKYLFRKEGQNVTLSCEQNLNHDAMYWYRQDPGQGLRLIYYSQIVNDFQKGDIAEGYSVSREKKESFPLTVTSAQKNPTAFYLCASSHTSGRHSYNEQFFGPGTRLTVL.

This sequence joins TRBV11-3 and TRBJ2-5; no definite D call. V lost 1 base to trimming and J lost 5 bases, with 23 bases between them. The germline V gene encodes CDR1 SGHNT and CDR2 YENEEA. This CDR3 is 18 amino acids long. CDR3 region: CASSLVGSGASMVETQYF. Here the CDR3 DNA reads TGTGCCAGCAGCTTAGTAGGGTCAGGTGCGTCGATGGTGGAGACCCAGTACTTC.

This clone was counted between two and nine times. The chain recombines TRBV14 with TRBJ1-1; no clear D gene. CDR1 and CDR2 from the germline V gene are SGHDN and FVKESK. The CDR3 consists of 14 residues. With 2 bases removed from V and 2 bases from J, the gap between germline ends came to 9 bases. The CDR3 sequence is CASSQPTDNTEAFF. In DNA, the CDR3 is TGTGCCAGCAGCCAACCGACGGACAACACTGAAGCTTTCTTT.

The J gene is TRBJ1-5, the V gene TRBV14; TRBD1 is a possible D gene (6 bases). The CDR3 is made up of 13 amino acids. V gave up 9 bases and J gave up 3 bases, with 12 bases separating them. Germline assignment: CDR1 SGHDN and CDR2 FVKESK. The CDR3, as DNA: TGTGCCAGTTCTGGGGGGCCCAATCAGCCCCAGCATTTT. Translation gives CASSGGPNQPQHF.

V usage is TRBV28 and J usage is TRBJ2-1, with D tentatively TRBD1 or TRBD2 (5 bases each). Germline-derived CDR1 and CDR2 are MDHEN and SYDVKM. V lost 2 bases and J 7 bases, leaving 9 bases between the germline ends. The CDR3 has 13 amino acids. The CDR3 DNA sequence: TGTGCCAGCAGTTTAGTAGGGACGAATGAGCAGTTCTTC. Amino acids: CASSLVGTNEQFF.